This T cell receptor (beta chain) emerged from a study of T-cell memory formation after mild COVID-19. TCRdb itself ran the 5' RACE reads through MiXCR, one entry per CDR3 protein. The sample has about 140,000 distinct CDR3 sequences, more than 13% seen once; the top ten hold around 30%. The TCR comes from an adult woman who had mild COVID-19 (a few samples of this study predate the infection). Cell type and time point are not known. Input material: PBMCs or a T cell subset sorted from them (not recorded which).

The CDR3 sequence is CASSSIAALTDTQYF. The CDR3 DNA reads TGTGCCAGCAGTTCTATAGCGGCACTCACAGATACGCAGTATTTT. The chain combines TRBV11-2 with TRBJ2-3; TRBD2 is a possible D gene (6 bases). The CDR3 loop spans 15 amino acids. Germline CDR1 reads SGHAT; CDR2 reads FQNNGV. V lost 6 bases to trimming and J lost 2 bases, with 15 bases between them.